Shown below are 5 T cell receptor beta chains from a single sample sequenced in a study of T cells in Graves' hyperthyroidism and ophthalmopathy. The CDR3 regions of TCR beta were amplified from RNA transcripts. First-round RT-PCR targeting the TCR CDR3 was performed with the HTBI primer set. TCRdb ran MiXCR on the multiplex PCR reads and lists one entry per CDR3 protein. The data hold about 500,000 distinct CDR3 sequences, with 16% observed a single time. The source material was blood. These receptors all come from a woman aged 18-35 years with Graves' hyperthyroidism.

This clonotype was seen ten or more times. Its ends do not fully match the called genes, so a read error is possible. J is TRBJ2-5 and V is TRBV20-1; 9 bases match TRBD2. The CDR3 is made up of 10 amino acids. Germline CDR1 and CDR2: DFQATT and SNEGSKA (reference sequence). The CDR3 region has the DNA TGTGCGGGGGGGCAAGAGACCCAGTACTTC. This encodes CAGGQETQYF.

Details on this clonotype: A read error is possible here, since a much larger clone lies one base away. CDR3 nucleotide sequence: TGTGTCAGCAGCCAAGATAAGGCTGGGGCTGAAGCTTTCTTT. Translating it yields CVSSQDKAGAEAFF. The chain has TRBV3-1 and TRBJ1-1; D is unclear. The CDR3 is made up of 14 amino acids. CDR1 is LGHDT, CDR2 YNNKEL, per germline (reference sequence).

CDR3 DNA: TGTGCCAGCAACCGACAGGGAGGCTATGGGGCCAACGTCCTGACTTTC. This gives the protein CASNRQGGYGANVLTF. The rearrangement links TRBV2 to TRBJ2-6, with D perhaps matching TRBD1 (7 bases). Trimming removed 7 bases from V and 3 bases from J, with 16 bases in between. This CDR3 is 16 amino acids long. Germline lookup yields CDR1 SNHLY and CDR2 FYNNEI.

The V and J genes are TRBV5-4 and TRBJ2-2, with 7 bases that match TRBD1. V trimming: 6 bases; J trimming: 5 bases; junction bases outside the gene matches: 13. This CDR3 contains 16 residues. Germline CDR1 SGHNT, CDR2 YYREEE (reference sequence). CDR3 coding DNA: TGTGCCAGCAATACACAACGAGGCAGGGGGACCGGGGAGCTGTTTTTT. Protein product: CASNTQRGRGTGELFF.

This sequence joins TRBV9 and TRBJ2-3; TRBD2 aligns across 8 bases. There are 15 residues in the CDR3. The ends lost 6 bases at V and 1 base at J; junction bases unmatched: 7. The germline V gene encodes CDR1 SGDLS and CDR2 YYNGEE. For the CDR3, the DNA is TGTGCCAGCACCCGCGGGGGGCCCGGCACAGATACGCAGTATTTT. It codes for CASTRGGPGTDTQYF.